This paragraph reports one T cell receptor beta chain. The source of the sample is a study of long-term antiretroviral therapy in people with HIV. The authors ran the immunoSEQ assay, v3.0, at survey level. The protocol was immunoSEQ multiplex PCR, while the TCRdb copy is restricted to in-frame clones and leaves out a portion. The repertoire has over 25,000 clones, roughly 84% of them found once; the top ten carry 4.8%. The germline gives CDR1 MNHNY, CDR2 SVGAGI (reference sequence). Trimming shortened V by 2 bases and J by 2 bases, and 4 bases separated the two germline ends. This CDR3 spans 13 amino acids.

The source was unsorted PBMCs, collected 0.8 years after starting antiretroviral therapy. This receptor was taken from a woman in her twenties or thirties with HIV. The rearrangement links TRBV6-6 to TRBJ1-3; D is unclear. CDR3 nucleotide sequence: TGTGCCAGCAGTTACACTGCTGGAAACACCATATATTTT. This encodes CASSYTAGNTIYF.